This TCR beta chain was documented in a study of blood T cells in healthy people across ages. Next came a second PCR, run for about 7 to 12 cycles, which used a sample-barcoded 5' primer along with a J-beta primer mix. TCRdb independently ran MiXCR on the 5' RACE reads; one entry per CDR3 protein. The sample lists fewer than 700,000 distinct CDR3 sequences, approximately 40% occurring once. As regards this clonotype: The target antigen is unknown.

A minimum of 7 million PBMCs was isolated per sample. Study-wide findings and caveats: Among long-lived donors, naive CD4+ cells were more numerous and diversity higher than in aged donors.

The sequenced sample was blood. The sequence came from an elderly man in good health.

The CDR3, as DNA: TGTGCCAGCAGTTTCGGGACAGGATCGGGAGAGCAGTACTTC. It is translated as CASSFGTGSGEQYF. The rearrangement links TRBV12-3 or TRBV12-4 to TRBJ2-5, with 8 bases aligning to TRBD1. This CDR3 spans 14 amino acids. J lost 11 bases, V lost 3 bases, and 11 bases had no gene match.